This is a list of T cell receptor beta chains from one sample in a study of shared clonotypes between healthy human individuals. Sequencing was performed with immunoSEQ multiplex PCR; in TCRdb, only in-frame clones are kept and a portion is missing. The table includes roughly 76,000 clones, 60% to 70% detected once. Specimen: memory CD8+ T cells sorted from blood. These receptors all stem from a young man in good health. CDR3s include the opening cysteine and the closing phenylalanine or tryptophan. A D gene is named only where the DNA matches it firmly. Expanded clones are given a class, and other clones once, few, many or no size at all.

d_call	v_call	j_call	clone_size	cdr3_nt	cdr3_aa
TRBD2	TRBV7-9	TRBJ2-1	-	TGTGCCAGCAGCCAAACTAGCGGGATAGTCAATGAGCAGTTCTTC	CASSQTSGIVNEQFF
TRBD2	TRBV4-3	TRBJ2-1	-	TGCGCCAGCAGCCAAGATTACAGCGGGAGCCCCAATGAGCAGTTCTTC	CASSQDYSGSPNEQFF
TRBD1	TRBV6-5	TRBJ1-1	-	TGTGCCAGCAGCTCGGGACAGGGGGACACTGAAGCTTTCTTT	CASSSGQGDTEAFF
-	TRBV6-5	TRBJ1-2	many	TGTGCCAGCAGTTACTCGGTAGCAGGGCCAAACTATGGCTACACCTTC	CASSYSVAGPNYGYTF
TRBD2	TRBV6-1	TRBJ2-2	-	TGTGCCAGCAGTGAAGCGCTAGCGGGAGGGCCGTACACCGGGGAGCTGTTTTTT	CASSEALAGGPYTGELFF
-	TRBV28	TRBJ1-4	-	TGTGCCAGCAGTTTCACCCTTGGGGATGAAAAACTGTTTTTT	CASSFTLGDEKLFF
-	TRBV6-1	TRBJ2-2	-	TGTGCCAGCCCACACACAGGGAACACCGGGGAGCTGTTTTTT	CASPHTGNTGELFF
TRBD1	TRBV5-4	TRBJ2-5	-	TGTGCCAGCAGCTTAGGAATTCCCGGGACAGGGTCCGGGGAGACCCAGTACTTC	CASSLGIPGTGSGETQYF
-	TRBV14	TRBJ1-1	-	TGTGCCAGCAGCCAATCCAGGGGTATGAACACTGAAGCTTTCTTT	CASSQSRGMNTEAFF
TRBD2	TRBV9	TRBJ2-3	-	TGTGCCAGCAGCGATGGGGAGGGCCTGGAAGATACGCAGTATTTT	CASSDGEGLEDTQYF
-	TRBV30	TRBJ2-7	-	TGTGCCTGGAGGCAAGGGGGATACGAGCAGTACTTC	CAWRQGGYEQYF
-	TRBV6-1	TRBJ2-7	-	TGTGCCAGCAGTCGGAACTACGAGCAGTACTTC	CASSRNYEQYF
TRBD2	TRBV5-4	TRBJ2-1	-	TGTGCCAGCCCCTATCCCTCCCTAGCGGTAGAGAATGAGCAGTTCTTC	CASPYPSLAVENEQFF
-	TRBV4-2	TRBJ2-7	-	TGTGCCAGCAGCCAAGCCAGCTCCTACGAGCAGTACTTC	CASSQASSYEQYF
-	TRBV25-1	TRBJ2-7	-	TGTGCCAGCGCCCGCGGGGAATTCCACGAGCAGTACTTC	CASARGEFHEQYF
TRBD1	TRBV10-3	TRBJ1-3	-	TGTGCCATCAAGGGACAGGAGTACTCTGGAAACACCATATATTTT	CAIKGQEYSGNTIYF
TRBD2	TRBV5-4	TRBJ2-5	-	TGTGCCAGCAGCTTGGACGGGGGACTAGTAGGGGCCCAGTACTTC	CASSLDGGLVGAQYF
TRBD1	TRBV13	TRBJ2-7	-	TGTGCCAGCAGCCCTGGGACAGGGAGTAACGAGCAGTACTTC	CASSPGTGSNEQYF
TRBD2	TRBV5-4	TRBJ2-1	-	TGTGCCAGCAGCTTGGCTTCGGGACTAGCGTCCGATGAGCAGTTCTTC	CASSLASGLASDEQFF
-	TRBV18	TRBJ2-5	once	TGTGCCAGCTCACCACGGTCGGAAGAGACCCAGTACTTC	CASSPRSEETQYF
-	TRBV27	TRBJ2-1	once	TGTGCCAGCAGTTTATTCGGCGGGGAAGGATACAATGAGCAGTTCTTC	CASSLFGGEGYNEQFF
TRBD2	TRBV25-1	TRBJ2-1	few	TGTGCCAGCAGTCCGCCAACTAGCGGGAGCTCCTACAATGAGCAGTTCTTC	CASSPPTSGSSYNEQFF
TRBD1	TRBV29-1	TRBJ2-3	-	TGCAGCTTTACGGGGCAGGGGGGCACAGATACGCAGTATTTT	CSFTGQGGTDTQYF
-	TRBV7-8	TRBJ2-3	-	TGTGCCAGCAGCTTAAGTTTTGATCCGTCAGATACGCAGTATTTT	CASSLSFDPSDTQYF
-	TRBV7-9	TRBJ1-5	-	TGTGCCAGCAGCCGCGTAGTCGCGGATAGCAATCAGCCCCAGCATTTT	CASSRVVADSNQPQHF
TRBD2	TRBV6-4	TRBJ2-1	-	TGTGCCAGCAGTGTGCGGGCGGGAGATTACAATGAGCAGTTCTTC	CASSVRAGDYNEQFF
TRBD2	TRBV2	TRBJ2-2	-	TGTGCCAGCACGGCGCTTACCGGGACTAGCGGGAGGTATGCCGGGGAGCTGTTTTTT	CASTALTGTSGRYAGELFF
-	TRBV25-1	TRBJ1-1	once	TGTGCCAGCAGTGAACCGGCGAACACTGAAGCTTTCTTT	CASSEPANTEAFF
TRBD1	TRBV10-1	TRBJ2-5	few	TGCGCCAGCAGTGGAGGGACAGGGATGGGGGAGACCCAGTACTTC	CASSGGTGMGETQYF
-	TRBV29-1	TRBJ1-1	-	TGCAGCGTTGAAGAGGAAAACACTGAAGCTTTCTTT	CSVEEENTEAFF
TRBD1	TRBV7-6	TRBJ1-4	-	TGTGCCAGCAGTCGAAACCGGGGACAGGGTTTTGCTAATGAAAAACTGTTTTTT	CASSRNRGQGFANEKLFF
-	TRBV5-4	TRBJ2-2	-	TGTGCCAGCAGCTCCGAGGTAGGACTCACCGGGGAGCTGTTTTTT	CASSSEVGLTGELFF
-	TRBV25-1	TRBJ2-5	once	TGTGCCAGCAGTGAAGGTCATGTTGAGACCCAGTACTTC	CASSEGHVETQYF
TRBD1	TRBV18	TRBJ1-1	-	TGTGCCAGCTCACCAGTGACAGGGGGCCCGAACACTGAAGCTTTCTTT	CASSPVTGGPNTEAFF
TRBD1	TRBV6-5	TRBJ2-7	-	TGTGCCAGCAGTTCCTCCACAGGGGGGTACGAGCAGTACTTC	CASSSSTGGYEQYF
TRBD2	TRBV10-3	TRBJ2-5	-	TGTGCCATCAGTGAGTCGGGGCAGGGAGGGGTCCGGGAGACCCAGTACTTC	CAISESGQGGVRETQYF
-	TRBV4-3	TRBJ2-6	-	TGCGCCAGCAGCCAGGAATCAGGGGTCGGGGCCAACGTCCTGACTTTC	CASSQESGVGANVLTF
TRBD1	TRBV18	TRBJ2-6	-	TGTGCCAGCTCACCAATCCGACAGGGGGCTTCTGGGGCCAACGTCCTGACTTTC	CASSPIRQGASGANVLTF
-	TRBV18	TRBJ2-3	-	TGTGCCAGCTCACAGACGGAGAGGCAGTATTTT	CASSQTERQYF
-	TRBV5-4	TRBJ2-1	-	TGTGCCAGCAGCTTGGTCTTAGCAAATGAGCAGTTCTTC	CASSLVLANEQFF
-	TRBV5-5	TRBJ2-3	-	TGTGCCAGCAGCTTGGGATTTTGGTGGCTCCCCGAGACCGAGGGTACGCAGTATTTT	CASSLGFWWLPETEGTQYF
-	TRBV7-9	TRBJ1-2	many	TGTGCCAGCAGCTTAGACTCTGGCATTGTCTATGGCTACACCTTC	CASSLDSGIVYGYTF
-	TRBV9	TRBJ1-2	-	TGTGCCAGCAGCGTAGCAGCACAGGGAGGTCCGGGTGGCTACACCTTC	CASSVAAQGGPGGYTF
TRBD1	TRBV5-1	TRBJ2-3	-	TGCGCCAGCAAGGAGGGGACAGGGAGAGGAGATACGCAGTATTTT	CASKEGTGRGDTQYF
-	TRBV6-1	TRBJ2-5	-	TGTGCCAGCAGTGTTGAGGTGGGGTCACAAGAGACCCAGTACTTC	CASSVEVGSQETQYF
TRBD1	TRBV28	TRBJ1-2	-	TGTGCCAGCAGTTCCATGACAGGGTATGGCTACACCTTC	CASSSMTGYGYTF
-	TRBV2	TRBJ2-2	many	TGTGCCATCGGAGTATATACCGGGGAGCTGTTTTTT	CAIGVYTGELFF
-	TRBV7-3	TRBJ2-2	-	TGTGCCAGCAGCCCTGCTGCACTAGCCTTTCGTGCCGGGGAGCTGTTTTTT	CASSPAALAFRAGELFF
-	TRBV15	TRBJ2-2	-	TGTGCCACCAGCAGAGAGAACGGCATGAACACCGGGGAGCTGTTTTTT	CATSRENGMNTGELFF